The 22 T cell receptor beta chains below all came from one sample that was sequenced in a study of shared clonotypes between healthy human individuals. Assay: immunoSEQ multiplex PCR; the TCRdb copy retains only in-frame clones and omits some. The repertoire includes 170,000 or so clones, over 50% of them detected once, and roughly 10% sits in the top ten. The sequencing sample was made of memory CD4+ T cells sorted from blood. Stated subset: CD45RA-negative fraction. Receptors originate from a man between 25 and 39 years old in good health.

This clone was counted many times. CDR3 nucleotides: TGTGCCAGCTCTGCCGGGACAGGCGGTGAAAAACTGTTTTTT. It codes for CASSAGTGGEKLFF. This rearrangement joins TRBV18 to TRBJ1-4; TRBD1 aligns across 8 bases. Germline CDR1 is KGHSH and CDR2 is LQKENI. The CDR3 length is 14 residues. The junction had 7 bases not matched to a gene; V was cut back by 6 bases and J by 7 bases.

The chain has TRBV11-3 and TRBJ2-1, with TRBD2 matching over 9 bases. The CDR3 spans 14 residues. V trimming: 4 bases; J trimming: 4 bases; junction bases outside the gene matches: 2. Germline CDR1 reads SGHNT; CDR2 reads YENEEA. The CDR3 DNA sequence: TGTGCCAGCAGCTCGGGACTAGCTTACAATGAGCAGTTCTTC. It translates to CASSSGLAYNEQFF.

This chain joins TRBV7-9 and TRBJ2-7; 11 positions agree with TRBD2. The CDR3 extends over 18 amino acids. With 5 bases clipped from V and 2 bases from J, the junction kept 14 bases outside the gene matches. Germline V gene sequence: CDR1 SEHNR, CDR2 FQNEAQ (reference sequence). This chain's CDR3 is CASSKSGMGLAVPYEQYF. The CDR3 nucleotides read TGTGCCAGCAGCAAAAGCGGCATGGGACTAGCGGTCCCCTACGAGCAGTACTTC.

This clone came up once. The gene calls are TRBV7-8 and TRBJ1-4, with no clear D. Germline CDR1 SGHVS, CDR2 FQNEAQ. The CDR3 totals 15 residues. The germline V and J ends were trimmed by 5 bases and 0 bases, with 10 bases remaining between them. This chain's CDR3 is CASSAQRSTNEKLFF. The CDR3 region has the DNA TGTGCCAGCAGCGCGCAAAGATCAACTAATGAAAAACTGTTTTTT.

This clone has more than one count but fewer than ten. CDR3 sequence: CASSQELGNYEQYF. As DNA, the CDR3 is TGCGCCAGCAGCCAAGAGCTCGGGAATTACGAGCAGTACTTC. V usage is TRBV4-3 and J usage is TRBJ2-7; D might be TRBD2 (5 bases). V lost 0 bases and J lost 4, with 10 bases in between. Germline loops: CDR1 LGHNA, CDR2 YSLEER. The CDR3 consists of 14 residues.

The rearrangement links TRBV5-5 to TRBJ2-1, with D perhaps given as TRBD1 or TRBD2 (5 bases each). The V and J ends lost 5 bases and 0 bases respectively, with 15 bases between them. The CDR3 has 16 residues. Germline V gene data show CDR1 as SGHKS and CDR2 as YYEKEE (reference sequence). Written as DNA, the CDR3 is TGTGCCAGCAGAACCGGGACGGGGAACTCCTACAATGAGCAGTTCTTC. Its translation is CASRTGTGNSYNEQFF.

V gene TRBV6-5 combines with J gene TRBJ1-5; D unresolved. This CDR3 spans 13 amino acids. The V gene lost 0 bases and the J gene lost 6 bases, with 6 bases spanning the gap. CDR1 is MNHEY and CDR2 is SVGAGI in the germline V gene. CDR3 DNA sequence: TGTGCCAGCAGTTACTCGAAGGGTCAGCCCCAGCATTTT. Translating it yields CASSYSKGQPQHF.

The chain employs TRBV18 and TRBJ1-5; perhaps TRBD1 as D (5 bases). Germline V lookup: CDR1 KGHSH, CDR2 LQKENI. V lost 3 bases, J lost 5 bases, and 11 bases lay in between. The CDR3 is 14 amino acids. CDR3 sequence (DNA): TGTGCCAGCTCACCTGGGGCAGGCTATCAGCCCCAGCATTTT. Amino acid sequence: CASSPGAGYQPQHF.

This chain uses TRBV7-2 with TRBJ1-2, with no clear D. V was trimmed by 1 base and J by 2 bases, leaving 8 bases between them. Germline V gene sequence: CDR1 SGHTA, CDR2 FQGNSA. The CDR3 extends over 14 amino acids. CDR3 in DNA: TGTGCCAGCAGCTTAGGTGGAGGGAACTATGGCTACACCTTC. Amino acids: CASSLGGGNYGYTF.

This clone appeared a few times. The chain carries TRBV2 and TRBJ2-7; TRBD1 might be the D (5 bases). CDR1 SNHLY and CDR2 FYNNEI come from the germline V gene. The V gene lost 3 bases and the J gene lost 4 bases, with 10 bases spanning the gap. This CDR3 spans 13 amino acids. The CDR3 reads CASSDRRGYEQYF. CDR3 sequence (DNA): TGTGCCAGCAGTGACAGAAGGGGATACGAGCAGTACTTC.

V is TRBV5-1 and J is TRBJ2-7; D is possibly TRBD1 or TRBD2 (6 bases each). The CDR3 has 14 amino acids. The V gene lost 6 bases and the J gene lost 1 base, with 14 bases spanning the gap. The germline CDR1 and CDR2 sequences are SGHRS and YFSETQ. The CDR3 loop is CASTQQGRSYEQYF. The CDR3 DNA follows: TGCGCCAGCACCCAGCAGGGGAGGTCCTACGAGCAGTACTTC.

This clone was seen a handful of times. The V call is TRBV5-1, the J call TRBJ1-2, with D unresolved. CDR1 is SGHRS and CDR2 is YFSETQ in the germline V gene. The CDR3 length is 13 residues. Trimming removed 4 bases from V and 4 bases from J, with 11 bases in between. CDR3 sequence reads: CASSPGPTYGYTF. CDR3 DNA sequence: TGCGCCAGCAGCCCAGGCCCGACCTATGGCTACACCTTC.

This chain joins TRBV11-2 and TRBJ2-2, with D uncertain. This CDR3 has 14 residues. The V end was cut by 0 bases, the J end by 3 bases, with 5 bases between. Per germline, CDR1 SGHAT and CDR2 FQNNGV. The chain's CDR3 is CASSLDRDTGELFF. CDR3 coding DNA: TGTGCCAGCAGCTTAGACCGAGACACCGGGGAGCTGTTTTTT.

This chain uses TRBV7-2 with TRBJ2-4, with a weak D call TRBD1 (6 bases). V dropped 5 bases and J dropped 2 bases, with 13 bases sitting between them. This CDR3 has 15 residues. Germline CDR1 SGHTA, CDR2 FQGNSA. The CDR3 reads CASSARTDSKNIQYF. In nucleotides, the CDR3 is TGTGCCAGCAGCGCCCGGACAGACTCCAAAAACATTCAGTACTTC.

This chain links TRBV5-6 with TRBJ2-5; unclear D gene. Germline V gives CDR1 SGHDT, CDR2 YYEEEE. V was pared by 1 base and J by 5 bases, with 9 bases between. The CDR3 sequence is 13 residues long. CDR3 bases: TGTGCCAGCAGCTTGTTCAAGGGTGAGACCCAGTACTTC. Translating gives CASSLFKGETQYF.

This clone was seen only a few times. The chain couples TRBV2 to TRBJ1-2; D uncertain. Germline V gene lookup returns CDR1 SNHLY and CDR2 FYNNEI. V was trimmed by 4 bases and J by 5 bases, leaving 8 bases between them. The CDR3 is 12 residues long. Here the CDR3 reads CASSADDYGYTF. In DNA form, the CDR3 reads TGTGCCAGCAGTGCTGACGATTATGGCTACACCTTC.

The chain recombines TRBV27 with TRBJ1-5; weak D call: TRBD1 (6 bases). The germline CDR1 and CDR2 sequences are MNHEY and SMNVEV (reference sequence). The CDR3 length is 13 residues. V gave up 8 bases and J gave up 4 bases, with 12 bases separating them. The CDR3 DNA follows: TGTGCCAGCGCGAGGACAGATAATCAGCCCCAGCATTTT. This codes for CASARTDNQPQHF.

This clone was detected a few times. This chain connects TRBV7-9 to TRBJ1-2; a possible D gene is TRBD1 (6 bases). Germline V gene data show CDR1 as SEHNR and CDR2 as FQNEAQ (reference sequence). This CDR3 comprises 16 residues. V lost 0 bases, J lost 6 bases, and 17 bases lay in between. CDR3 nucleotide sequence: TGTGCCAGCAGCTTAGCGCGACAGGACCTCCGGGATGGCTACACCTTC. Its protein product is CASSLARQDLRDGYTF.

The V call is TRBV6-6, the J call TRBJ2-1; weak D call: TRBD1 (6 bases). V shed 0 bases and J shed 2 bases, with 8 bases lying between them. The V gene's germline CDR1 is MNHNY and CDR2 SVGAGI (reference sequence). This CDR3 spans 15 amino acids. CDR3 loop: CASSYSNRAYNEQFF. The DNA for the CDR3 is TGTGCCAGCAGTTACTCGAACAGGGCCTACAATGAGCAGTTCTTC.

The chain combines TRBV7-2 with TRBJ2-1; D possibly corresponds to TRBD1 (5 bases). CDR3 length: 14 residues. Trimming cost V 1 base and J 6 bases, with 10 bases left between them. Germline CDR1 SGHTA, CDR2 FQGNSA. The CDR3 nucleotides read TGTGCCAGCAGCTTAGGACAGACGTCCAATGAGCAGTTCTTC. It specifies CASSLGQTSNEQFF.

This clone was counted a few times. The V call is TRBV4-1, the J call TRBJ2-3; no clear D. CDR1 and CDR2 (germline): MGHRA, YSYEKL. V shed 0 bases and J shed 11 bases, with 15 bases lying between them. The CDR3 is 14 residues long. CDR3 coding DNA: TGCGCCAGCAGCCAAGAGGCCCCCCGGGCCTTGCAGTATTTT. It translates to CASSQEAPRALQYF.

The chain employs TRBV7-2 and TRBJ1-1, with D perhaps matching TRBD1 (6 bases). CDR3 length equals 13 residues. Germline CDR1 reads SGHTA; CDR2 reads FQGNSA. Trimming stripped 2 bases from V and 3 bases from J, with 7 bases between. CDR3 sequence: CASSLYRDTEAFF. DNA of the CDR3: TGTGCCAGCAGCTTATACAGGGACACTGAAGCTTTCTTT.